These T cell receptor beta chains were read from a single sample in a study of early T cells in non-severe SARS-CoV-2 infection. Each CDR3 protein gets one entry after TCRdb re-called the 5' RACE reads with MiXCR. The sample records 55,000 or so distinct CDR3 sequences, roughly 12% being singletons. The sequenced material came from whole blood. The receptors stem from an adult who was a healthcare worker with PCR-confirmed SARS-CoV-2 infection or an uninfected control (not recorded which). Each CDR3 is given without its conserved first and last residue. The D gene is left open where the match is weak.

v_call: TRBV18; d_call: TRBD1; cdr3_aa: ASSAGTAEETQY
v_call: TRBV4-1; d_call: .; cdr3_aa: ASSLSPRQPYSGANVLT
v_call: TRBV6-5; d_call: TRBD2; cdr3_aa: TSSRSGNSYNEQF
v_call: TRBV2; d_call: .; cdr3_aa: ASSESTTNEKLF
v_call: TRBV27; d_call: .; cdr3_aa: ASGRSSNQPQH
v_call: TRBV24-1; d_call: .; cdr3_aa: ATRGDSSRGYT
v_call: TRBV27; d_call: TRBD2; cdr3_aa: ASMRLAGTNEQF
v_call: TRBV11-2; d_call: .; cdr3_aa: ASSGASSGAF
v_call: TRBV20-1; d_call: .; cdr3_aa: SASSLYSGNEQF
v_call: TRBV20-1; d_call: .; cdr3_aa: SARDEGADTGELF
v_call: TRBV7-6; d_call: TRBD2; cdr3_aa: ASSQPSSGGSYNEQF
v_call: TRBV27; d_call: .; cdr3_aa: ASSLSETGTEAF
v_call: TRBV6-5; d_call: TRBD1; cdr3_aa: ASRYRGDNQPQH
v_call: TRBV15; d_call: .; cdr3_aa: ATSNQGAEAF
v_call: TRBV4-1; d_call: TRBD1; cdr3_aa: ASSQGGSGTAGTQ
v_call: TRBV14; d_call: TRBD2; cdr3_aa: ASSPPGGSGEQY
v_call: TRBV6-5; d_call: .; cdr3_aa: ASSPLEGPGTGANVLT
v_call: TRBV6-1; d_call: .; cdr3_aa: ASRQATGYSNQPQH
v_call: TRBV10-3; d_call: TRBD1; cdr3_aa: AISGGTGPNEQF
v_call: TRBV10-3; d_call: .; cdr3_aa: AISEPGTDTQY
v_call: TRBV5-1; d_call: .; cdr3_aa: ASTVSGTSYEQY
v_call: TRBV27; d_call: TRBD1; cdr3_aa: ASSTTGTVLYEQY
v_call: TRBV27; d_call: .; cdr3_aa: ASRVAGRNTEAF
v_call: TRBV28; d_call: TRBD2; cdr3_aa: ASQASGGAAYEQY
v_call: TRBV28; d_call: .; cdr3_aa: ASNRDSNYGYT
v_call: TRBV5-1; d_call: .; cdr3_aa: ASSLGAVTTYEQY
v_call: TRBV19; d_call: .; cdr3_aa: ASSISEVFYGYT
v_call: TRBV6-1; d_call: .; cdr3_aa: ASSEQDRPIVSAF
v_call: TRBV29-1; d_call: TRBD2; cdr3_aa: SVMAGAYEQY
v_call: TRBV28; d_call: TRBD2; cdr3_aa: ASKVAGENEQF
v_call: TRBV28; d_call: .; cdr3_aa: ASSLRLSYEQY
v_call: TRBV4-1; d_call: TRBD2; cdr3_aa: ASSQGLAGAYNEQF
v_call: TRBV29-1; d_call: TRBD2; cdr3_aa: SVAPSGRYNEQF
v_call: TRBV5-1; d_call: .; cdr3_aa: ASSLGGGDADTQY
v_call: TRBV28; d_call: TRBD1; cdr3_aa: ASSSEVGTGFEGYEQY
v_call: TRBV5-1; d_call: .; cdr3_aa: ASSPEIGGDGYT
v_call: TRBV28; d_call: .; cdr3_aa: ASRSPGSSYEQY
v_call: TRBV12-3/TRBV12-4; d_call: .; cdr3_aa: ASSLAQAGIGELF
v_call: TRBV18; d_call: .; cdr3_aa: ASSPRVTDNYEQY
v_call: TRBV4-1; d_call: .; cdr3_aa: ASSPWDPGNTIY
v_call: TRBV10-2; d_call: .; cdr3_aa: ASRLSAGELF
v_call: TRBV29-1; d_call: .; cdr3_aa: SVEPQGAGNTIY
v_call: TRBV18; d_call: .; cdr3_aa: ASSKQVGRTNTEAF
v_call: TRBV9; d_call: .; cdr3_aa: ASSVEANQQF
v_call: TRBV5-4; d_call: TRBD1; cdr3_aa: ASSPGQDRNTIY
v_call: TRBV30; d_call: .; cdr3_aa: AWSSHTLRTALEDNQPQH
v_call: TRBV9; d_call: TRBD2; cdr3_aa: ASSVDWGGTDTQY
v_call: TRBV5-1; d_call: .; cdr3_aa: ASSLELNTGELF
v_call: TRBV28; d_call: .; cdr3_aa: ASSSGGVWQVNEQY
v_call: TRBV6-2/TRBV6-3; d_call: .; cdr3_aa: ASSYGPLDNEQF
v_call: TRBV27; d_call: .; cdr3_aa: ASSFGLGPGANVLT
v_call: TRBV7-9; d_call: TRBD2; cdr3_aa: ASSNTLAGGETQY
v_call: TRBV5-1; d_call: TRBD1; cdr3_aa: ASSLIQGRDTQY
v_call: TRBV5-1; d_call: TRBD2; cdr3_aa: ASSLSGGGSYNEQF
v_call: TRBV10-1; d_call: .; cdr3_aa: ASGPRPNSPLH
v_call: TRBV5-1; d_call: TRBD1; cdr3_aa: ASSRDGQGDYGYT
v_call: TRBV5-1; d_call: TRBD1; cdr3_aa: ASSSTTGAGSPLH
v_call: TRBV18; d_call: TRBD1; cdr3_aa: ASSPGQGGTEAF
v_call: TRBV20-1; d_call: .; cdr3_aa: SANRATARTEAF
v_call: TRBV28; d_call: .; cdr3_aa: ASSLSDWKETQY